The clone carrying this T cell receptor beta chain was counted at least ten times. Regarding time point: pre-sensitization, week 0. Treatment indicated: therapeutic diphenylcyclopropenone sensitization with weekly scalp DPC. Ahead of applying each patch test, blood was sampled. This entry is derived from a study of human T cells and chemical hapten exposure. Study background: Upper back patch tests used 0.01% DPC, scored after 6 days.

MiXCR, run by TCRdb on the RACE reads, gives a single entry per CDR3 protein. The table lists more than 300,000 distinct CDR3 sequences, 4.5% to 5.5% of them singletons. From germline, CDR1 is DFQATT and CDR2 SNEGSKA (reference sequence). The CDR3 covers 13 residues. Trimming took off 0 bases at V and 2 bases at J, with 6 bases between the two ends. The sample consisted of whole blood, taken in connection with sensitization to the hapten diphenylcyclopropenone (DPC). The rearrangement uses TRBV20-1 and TRBJ2-3; no clear D. The sequence was obtained from a woman in her 50s with alopecia areata. Some clones in this sample may be carry-over from other donors' samples. This CDR3 is CSARDRDTDTQYF. The CDR3 DNA reads as TGCAGTGCTAGAGATCGAGACACAGATACGCAGTATTTT.